Shown below are 6 T cell receptor beta chains from a single sample sequenced in a study. Clones were read by immunoSEQ multiplex PCR, and TCRdb kept only the in-frame ones, dropping some. Of around 54,000 clones listed, 85% to 95% are singletons. The sample taken for sequencing was PBMCs. The source of these receptors is a man aged 40-55 years with rheumatoid arthritis.

This chain links TRBV6-2 or TRBV6-3 with TRBJ2-4; TRBD1 aligns across 12 bases. The germline gives CDR1 MNHEY, CDR2 SVGEGT. The CDR3 length is 18 residues. With V trimmed by 5 bases and J by 1 base, 9 bases remained unmatched. CDR3 residues: CASSDRDRGHSAKNIQYF. The DNA for the CDR3 is TGTGCCAGCAGTGACCGGGACAGGGGGCATTCGGCCAAAAACATTCAGTACTTC.

The chain recombines TRBV27 with TRBJ1-4, with TRBD1 matching 9 bases. V gave up 5 bases and J gave up 8 bases; unmatched junction bases: 3. Germline assignment: CDR1 MNHEY and CDR2 SMNVEV (reference sequence). The CDR3 is 13 amino acids. The CDR3 is CASSRQGGEKLFF. The CDR3 DNA follows: TGTGCCAGCAGTAGACAGGGGGGGGAAAAACTGTTTTTT.

The rearrangement joins TRBV24-1 to TRBJ2-1; tentatively, D is TRBD1 (5 bases). V was trimmed by 5 bases and J by 5 bases, leaving 12 bases between them. Germline V gene lookup returns CDR1 KGHDR and CDR2 SFDVKD. The CDR3 consists of 14 residues. CDR3 sequence reads: CATSANGQHNEQFF. DNA for the CDR3: TGTGCCACCAGTGCTAATGGACAACACAATGAGCAGTTCTTC.

The V gene is TRBV5-4, the J gene TRBJ2-4; D uncertain. V lost 4 bases to trimming and J lost 5 bases, with 13 bases between them. The CDR3 extends over 14 amino acids. CDR1 is SGHNT, CDR2 YYREEE, per germline (reference sequence). CDR3 sequence reads: CASSPDQQQNIQYF. Written as DNA, the CDR3 is TGTGCCAGCAGCCCGGACCAGCAACAAAACATTCAGTACTTC.

The chain recombines TRBV7-9 with TRBJ2-3, with D possibly matching TRBD2 (6 bases). The CDR3 runs 12 residues. V lost 10 bases and J 5 bases, leaving 13 bases between the germline ends. Germline V gene sequence: CDR1 SEHNR, CDR2 FQNEAQ (reference sequence). The CDR3 DNA follows: TGTGCCATCCGACTAGGAGGAGATACGCAGTATTTT. It encodes CAIRLGGDTQYF.

The V gene is TRBV28, the J gene TRBJ2-2; tentative D call: TRBD1 (5 bases). The V end lost 3 bases, the J end lost 4 bases, and 15 bases lay between the germline ends. The CDR3 consists of 16 residues. Looked up from germline, CDR1 is MDHEN and CDR2 is SYDVKM. CDR3 DNA sequence: TGTGCCAGCAGTTTCGTCCTCGGGCAGGGCACCGGGGAGCTGTTTTTT. Protein: CASSFVLGQGTGELFF.